This T cell receptor (beta chain) emerged from a study of T cells in Graves' hyperthyroidism and ophthalmopathy. Not enrolled were patients with uncontrolled infection, other autoimmune disease, pregnancy or lactation. This clonotype was detected many times. V was cut by 7 bases and J by 0 bases, with 6 bases left in between. This CDR3 contains 11 residues. Germline CDR1 is SQVTM and CDR2 is ANQGSEA. RNA transcripts served as the template for amplifying TCR beta CDR3 regions. When the TCR CDR3 underwent first-round RT-PCR, the HTBI primer set was used. TCRdb re-called the multiplex PCR reads through MiXCR, storing one row per CDR3 protein. The sample has some 800,000 distinct CDR3 sequences; roughly 37% are singletons.

Sequenced input: blood. The receptor's source is a man younger than 30 with Graves' hyperthyroidism. This chain joins TRBV29-1 and TRBJ1-1; D is ambiguous. Here the CDR3 reads CSGSLNTEAFF. The DNA for the CDR3 is TGCAGCGGATCATTGAACACTGAAGCTTTCTTT.